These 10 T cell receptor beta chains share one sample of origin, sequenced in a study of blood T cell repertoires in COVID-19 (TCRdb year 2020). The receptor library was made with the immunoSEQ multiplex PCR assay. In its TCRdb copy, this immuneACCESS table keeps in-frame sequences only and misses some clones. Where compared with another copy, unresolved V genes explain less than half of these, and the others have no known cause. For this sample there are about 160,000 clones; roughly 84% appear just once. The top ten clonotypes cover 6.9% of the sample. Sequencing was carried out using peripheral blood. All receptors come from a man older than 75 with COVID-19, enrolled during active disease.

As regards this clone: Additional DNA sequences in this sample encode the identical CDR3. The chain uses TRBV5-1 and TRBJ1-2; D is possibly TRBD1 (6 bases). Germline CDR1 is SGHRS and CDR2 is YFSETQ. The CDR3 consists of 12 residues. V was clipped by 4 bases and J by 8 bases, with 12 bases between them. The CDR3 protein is CASSLQGDGYTF. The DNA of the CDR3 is TGCGCCAGCAGCCTACAGGGTGACGGCTACACCTTC.

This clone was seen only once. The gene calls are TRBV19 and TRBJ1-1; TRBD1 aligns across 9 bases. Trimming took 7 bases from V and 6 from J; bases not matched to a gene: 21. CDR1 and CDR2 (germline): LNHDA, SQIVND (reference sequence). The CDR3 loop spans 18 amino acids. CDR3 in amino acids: CASTHPPPWTGERAEAFF. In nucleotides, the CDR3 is TGTGCCAGTACCCATCCCCCCCCTTGGACAGGGGAGAGGGCTGAAGCTTTCTTT.

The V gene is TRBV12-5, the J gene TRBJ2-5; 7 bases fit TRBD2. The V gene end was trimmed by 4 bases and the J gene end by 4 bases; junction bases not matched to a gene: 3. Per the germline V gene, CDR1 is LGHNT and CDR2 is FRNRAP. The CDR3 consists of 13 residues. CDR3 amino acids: CASGSSGGETQYF. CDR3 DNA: TGTGCTAGTGGTTCCTCGGGGGGAGAGACCCAGTACTTC.

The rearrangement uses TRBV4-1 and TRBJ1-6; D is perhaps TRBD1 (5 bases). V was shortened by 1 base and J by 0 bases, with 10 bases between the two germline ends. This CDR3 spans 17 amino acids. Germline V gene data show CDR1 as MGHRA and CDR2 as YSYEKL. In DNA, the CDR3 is TGCGCCAGCAGCCAAGGACAGCAAAACTCCTATAATTCACCCCTCCACTTT. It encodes CASSQGQQNSYNSPLHF.

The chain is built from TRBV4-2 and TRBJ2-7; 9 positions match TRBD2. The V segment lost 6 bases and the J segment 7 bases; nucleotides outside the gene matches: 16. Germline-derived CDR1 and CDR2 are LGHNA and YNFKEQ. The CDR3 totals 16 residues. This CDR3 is CASSRVAGAVIREQYF. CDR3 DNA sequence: TGTGCCAGCAGTCGTGTAGCGGGGGCGGTAATACGGGAGCAGTACTTC.

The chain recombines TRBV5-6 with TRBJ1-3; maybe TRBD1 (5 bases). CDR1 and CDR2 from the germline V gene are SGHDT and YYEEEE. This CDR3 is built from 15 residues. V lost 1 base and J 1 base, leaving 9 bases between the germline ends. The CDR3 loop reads CASSLTGPSGNTIYF. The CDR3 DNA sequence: TGTGCCAGCAGCTTGACAGGCCCATCTGGAAACACCATATATTTT.

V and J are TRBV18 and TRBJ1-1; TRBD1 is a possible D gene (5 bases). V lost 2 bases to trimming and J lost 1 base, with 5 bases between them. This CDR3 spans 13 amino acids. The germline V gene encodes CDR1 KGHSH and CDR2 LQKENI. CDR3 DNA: TGTGCCAGCTCACCAAGGGGGAACACTGAAGCTTTCTTT. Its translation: CASSPRGNTEAFF.

The DNA for the CDR3 is TGTGCCAGCAGTTTAGGCAGGGCCAATGAGCAGTTCTTC. Encoded protein: CASSLGRANEQFF. The chain has TRBV28 and TRBJ2-1, with a weak D call TRBD1 (5 bases). The V and J ends lost 2 bases and 6 bases respectively, with 8 bases between them. Germline V CDR1 and CDR2: MDHEN, SYDVKM. This CDR3 contains 13 residues.

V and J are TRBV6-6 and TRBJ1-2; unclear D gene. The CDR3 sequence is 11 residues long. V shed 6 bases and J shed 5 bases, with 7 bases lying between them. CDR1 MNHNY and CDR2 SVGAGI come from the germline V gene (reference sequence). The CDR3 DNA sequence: TGTGCCAGCAGAGACTGGTATGGCTACACCTTC. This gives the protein CASRDWYGYTF.

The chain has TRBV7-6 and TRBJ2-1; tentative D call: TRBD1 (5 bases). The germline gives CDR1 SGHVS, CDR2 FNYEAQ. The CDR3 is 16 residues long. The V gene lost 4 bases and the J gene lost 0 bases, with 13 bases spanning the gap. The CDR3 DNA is TGTGCCAGCAGCTCACCGCAGGGTGGCTCCTACAATGAGCAGTTCTTC. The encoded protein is CASSSPQGGSYNEQFF. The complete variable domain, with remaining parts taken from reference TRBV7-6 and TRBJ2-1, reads GAGVSQSPRYKVTKRGQDVALRCDPISGHVSLYWYRQALGQGPEFLTYFNYEAQQDKSGLPNDRFSAERPEGSISTLTIQRTEQRDSAMYRCASSSPQGGSYNEQFFGPGTRLTVL.